This record concerns one T cell receptor (beta chain) sequence. Per the study methods: From reference gene primer amplification, estimates of nucleated cell counts were derived. Profiled with immunoSEQ multiplex PCR; TCRdb holds only in-frame clones, not every one. V and J calls and clone size come straight from that table; D and trimming were deduced from the DNA. This table has approximately 130,000 clones, 60% to 80% appearing once. The data belong to a study of blood T cell repertoires in COVID-19. Looking at the study overall: The study drew acute and convalescent COVID-19 samples from the United States, Italy and Spain. Sources were T cells, B-cell-depleted T cells, or PBMCs; the material itself was cDNA or gDNA.

Germline assignment: CDR1 SGHTS and CDR2 YDEGEE. Trimming pared 2 bases from V and 4 bases from J, leaving 10 bases between. This CDR3 has 14 residues. What was sequenced was peripheral blood. This sequence was found in a human donor in a cohort sampled during active COVID-19. V is TRBV5-8 and J is TRBJ1-3; D is ambiguous. CDR3 sequence: CASSLGGKGNTIYF. The CDR3, as DNA: TGTGCCAGCAGCTTAGGAGGGAAGGGAAACACCATATATTTT.